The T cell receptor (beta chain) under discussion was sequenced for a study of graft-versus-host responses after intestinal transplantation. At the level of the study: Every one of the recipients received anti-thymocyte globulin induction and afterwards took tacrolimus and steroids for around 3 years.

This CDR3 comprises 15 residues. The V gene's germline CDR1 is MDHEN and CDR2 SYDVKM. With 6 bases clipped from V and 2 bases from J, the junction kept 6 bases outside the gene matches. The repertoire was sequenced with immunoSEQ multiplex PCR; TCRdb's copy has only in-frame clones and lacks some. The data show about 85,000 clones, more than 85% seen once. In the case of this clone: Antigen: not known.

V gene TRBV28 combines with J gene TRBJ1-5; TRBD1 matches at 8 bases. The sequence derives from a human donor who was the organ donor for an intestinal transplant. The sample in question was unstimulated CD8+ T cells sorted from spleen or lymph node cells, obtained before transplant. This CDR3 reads CASSRPGQGNQPQHF. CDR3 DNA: TGTGCCAGCAGCCGACCGGGACAGGGCAATCAGCCCCAGCATTTT.